This T cell receptor (beta chain) derives from a study of cytomegalovirus exposure and HLA in healthy donors. With 60 Vbeta and 13 Jbeta primers, the PCR was carried out. The table came from immunoSEQ multiplex PCR; TCRdb's copy has only in-frame clones and leaves some out. The table has 35,000 to 45,000 clones, about 60% seen once. The CDR3 has 15 amino acids. Germline CDR1 is SEHNR and CDR2 is FQNEAQ (reference sequence). Trimming left V 5 bases short and J 7 bases short, with 18 bases between. In this sample, this clone turned up a few times. Its specificity is not known. The study's findings and limits: Exclusion applied to some V segments, including TRBV6-2 and TRBV6-3, as they were indistinguishable. The study labeled approximately 150 TCR beta chains cytomegalovirus-associated. In an earlier analysis, in some 500 donors, most V segments appeared productive either ~90% or ~30% of the time.

The receptor was isolated from a man between 60 and 75 years old in good health and CMV-seropositive. The V call is TRBV7-9, the J call TRBJ2-1, with a possible D match to TRBD1 (5 bases). Source material: PBMCs. CDR3 residues: CASSLLPRVWNEQFF. The CDR3 region has the DNA TGTGCCAGCAGCCTGCTCCCCAGGGTTTGGAATGAGCAGTTCTTC.